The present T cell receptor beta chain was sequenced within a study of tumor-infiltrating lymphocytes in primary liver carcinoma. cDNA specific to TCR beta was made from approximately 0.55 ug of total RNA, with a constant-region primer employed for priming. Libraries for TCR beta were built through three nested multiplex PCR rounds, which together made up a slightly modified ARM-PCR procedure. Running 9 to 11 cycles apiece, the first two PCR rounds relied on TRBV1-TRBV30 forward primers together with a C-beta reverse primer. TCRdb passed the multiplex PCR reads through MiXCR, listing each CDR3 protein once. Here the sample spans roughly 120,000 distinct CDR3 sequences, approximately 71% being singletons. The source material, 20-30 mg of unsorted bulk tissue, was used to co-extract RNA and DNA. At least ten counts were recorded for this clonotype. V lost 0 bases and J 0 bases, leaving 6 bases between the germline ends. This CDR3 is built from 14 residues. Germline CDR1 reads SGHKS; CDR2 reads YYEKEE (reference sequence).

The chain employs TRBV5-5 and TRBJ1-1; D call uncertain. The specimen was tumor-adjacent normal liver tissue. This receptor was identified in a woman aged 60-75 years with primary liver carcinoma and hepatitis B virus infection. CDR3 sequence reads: CASSLVGMNTEAFF. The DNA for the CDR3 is TGTGCCAGCAGCTTGGTTGGTATGAACACTGAAGCTTTCTTT.